The present T cell receptor beta chain was sequenced within a study of T cells expressing NK-cell markers (dated by TCRdb to about 2020). Background for the entire study: Fewer than ten donors provided sorted CD3+CD56+NKG2C+, CD3+CD56+NKG2C- and CD3+CD56-NKG2C+ T-cell subsets, whose TCR beta-chain repertoires were profiled. Among the eight sequenced donors, only one was HCMV-seronegative, while the other seven were HCMV-seropositive. Randomly selected healthy volunteers, three men and five women, were used as the eight sequenced donors. Sequencing of the libraries produced 2 x 150 bp reads on Illumina HiSeq 2000/2500, MiSeq or NextSeq. Broader findings and caveats from the paper: In roughly 6 donors, the dominant CD3+CD56+NKG2C+ clonotypes were among the top 10 CD8+ clonotypes and accounted for about 1.0-7.5% of CD8+ T cells. Those dominant clonotypes were again the most abundant among CD3+CD56-NKG2C+ cells in a handful of donors, at about 28.3-65%. Whether the expanded NKG2C-expressing T cell clones were specific for HCMV antigens remained unclear.

As for this clonotype: What this receptor recognizes is not known.

CDR1 SGHNT and CDR2 YENEEA are derived from the germline V gene. From the cysteine up to the phenylalanine, the CDR3 has a length of 16 residues. No DNA was logged. HCMV serostatus was determined by detecting HCMV-specific IgG in serum with a commercial ELISA kit. Peripheral blood mononuclear cells were isolated from blood by Ficoll density gradient centrifugation. Sequenced using an Illumina HiSeq 2000. The TCR beta cDNA libraries were made using 5'RACE template switching, a step that added both a universal primer site and unique molecular identifiers. Synthesis of cDNA was primed from the TCR beta constant segment and was followed by two consecutive PCR amplification steps. In the source study's methods: MIGEC was used to demultiplex reads and group reads by UMI, and MiTCR was used to assemble and quantify clonotypes. To exclude erroneous sequences, any TCR cDNA sequence not supported by at least two reads was discarded. Downstream repertoire analysis used the tcR package, and clonotypes were matched across fractions by CDR3 nucleotide sequence plus V segment. VDJmatch was used to annotate antigen specificity against VDJdb, with one amino acid substitution in CDR3 permitted. Based on TCRdb reprocessing of the reads, there is one entry per CDR3 protein sequence, and DNA is missing. These V and J calls derive from TCRdb rather than the authors' analysis. The table for this sample lists about 460,000 distinct CDR3 sequences. Of the sample, roughly 1.4% falls within the top ten clones.

Recombination connected TRBV11-3 to TRBJ1-3; TCRdb's D gene call, TRBD1, goes unchecked for lack of DNA. The sequenced sample consisted of blood T cells: a sorted CD56 or NKG2C T cell subset, CD4+ or CD8+ T cells, or bulk PBMC T cells (not recorded which). The receptor was derived from a woman in her forties or fifties in good health. Donor details come from another sample of the same person, matched by shared clones. This receptor carries the CDR3 CASSPVSVGGQYTIYF.